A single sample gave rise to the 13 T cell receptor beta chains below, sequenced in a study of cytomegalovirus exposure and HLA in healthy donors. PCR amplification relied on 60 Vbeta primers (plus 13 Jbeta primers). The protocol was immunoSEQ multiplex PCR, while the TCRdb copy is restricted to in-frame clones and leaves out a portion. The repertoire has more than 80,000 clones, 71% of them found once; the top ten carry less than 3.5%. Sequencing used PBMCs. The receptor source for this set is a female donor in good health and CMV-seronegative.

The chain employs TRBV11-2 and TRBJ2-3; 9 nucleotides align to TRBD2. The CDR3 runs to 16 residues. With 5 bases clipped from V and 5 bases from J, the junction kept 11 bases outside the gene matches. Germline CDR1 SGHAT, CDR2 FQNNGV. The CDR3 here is CASSPSGGGERDTQYF. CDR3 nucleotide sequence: TGTGCCAGCAGCCCTAGCGGCGGGGGGGAGCGAGATACGCAGTATTTT.

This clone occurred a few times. The CDR3 DNA sequence: TGTGCCACCAGCACCAGACAGGGAGCTTTCTTT. Translated: CATSTRQGAFF. V gene TRBV15 combines with J gene TRBJ1-1; 7 bases match TRBD1. This CDR3 is built from 11 residues. CDR1 and CDR2 (germline): LNHNV, YYDKDF (reference sequence). J was trimmed by 10 bases and V by 4 bases; bases with no gene match: 3.

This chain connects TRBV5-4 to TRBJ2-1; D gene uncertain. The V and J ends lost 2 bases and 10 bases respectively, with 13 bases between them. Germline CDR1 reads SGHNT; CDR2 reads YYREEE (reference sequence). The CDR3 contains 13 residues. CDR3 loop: CASSFVDVGEQFF. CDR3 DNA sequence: TGTGCCAGCAGCTTCGTTGATGTCGGGGAGCAGTTCTTC.

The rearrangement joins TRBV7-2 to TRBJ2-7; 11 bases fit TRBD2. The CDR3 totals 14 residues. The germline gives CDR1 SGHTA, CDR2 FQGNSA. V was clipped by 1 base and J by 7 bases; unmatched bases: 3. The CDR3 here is CASSLGPSGREQYF. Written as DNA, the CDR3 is TGTGCCAGCAGCTTAGGCCCTAGCGGGAGGGAGCAGTACTTC. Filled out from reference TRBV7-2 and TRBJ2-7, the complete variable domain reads GAGVSQSPSNKVTEKGKDVELRCDPISGHTALYWYRQSLGQGLEFLIYFQGNSAPDKSGLPSDRFSAERTGGSVSTLTIQRTQQEDSAVYLCASSLGPSGREQYFGPGTRLTVT.

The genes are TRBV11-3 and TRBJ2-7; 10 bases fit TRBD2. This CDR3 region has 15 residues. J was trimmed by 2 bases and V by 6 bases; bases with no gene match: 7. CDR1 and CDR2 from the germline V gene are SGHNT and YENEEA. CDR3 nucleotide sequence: TGTGCCAGCAGTTCCCTAGCGGGGGCCACCTACGAGCAGTACTTC. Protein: CASSSLAGATYEQYF.

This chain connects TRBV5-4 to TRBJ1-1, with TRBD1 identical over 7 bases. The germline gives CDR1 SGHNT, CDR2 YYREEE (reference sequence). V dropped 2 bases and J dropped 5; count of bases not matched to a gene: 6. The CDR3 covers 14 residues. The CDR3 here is CASSFRGPRTEAFF. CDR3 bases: TGTGCCAGCAGCTTTAGGGGGCCCAGGACTGAAGCTTTCTTT.

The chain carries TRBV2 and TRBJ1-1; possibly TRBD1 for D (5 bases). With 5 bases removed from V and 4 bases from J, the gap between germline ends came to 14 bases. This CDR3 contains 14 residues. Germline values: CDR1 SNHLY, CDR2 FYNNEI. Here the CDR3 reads CASSPGYSGTEAFF. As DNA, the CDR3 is TGTGCCAGCAGTCCAGGGTACTCGGGCACTGAAGCTTTCTTT. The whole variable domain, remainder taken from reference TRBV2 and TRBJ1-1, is EPEVTQTPSHQVTQMGQEVILRCVPISNHLYFYWYRQILGQKVEFLVSFYNNEISEKSEIFDDQFSVERPDGSNFTLKIRSTKLEDSAMYFCASSPGYSGTEAFFGQGTRLTVV.

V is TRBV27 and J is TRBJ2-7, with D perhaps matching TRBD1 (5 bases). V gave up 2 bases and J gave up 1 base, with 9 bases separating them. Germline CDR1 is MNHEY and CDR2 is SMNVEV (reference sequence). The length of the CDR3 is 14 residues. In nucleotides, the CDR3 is TGTGCCAGCAGTTTAGGCAGGGTATCCTACGAGCAGTACTTC. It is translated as CASSLGRVSYEQYF.

In DNA, the CDR3 is TGTGCCAGTAGTAATGGGGGGGGCCTCGAGCAGTACTTC. The encoded protein is CASSNGGGLEQYF. The chain is built from TRBV19 and TRBJ2-7, with D maybe TRBD2 (7 bases). The CDR3 has 13 residues. Germline V gene data show CDR1 as LNHDA and CDR2 as SQIVND (reference sequence). Trimming left V 4 bases short and J 6 bases short, with 13 bases between.

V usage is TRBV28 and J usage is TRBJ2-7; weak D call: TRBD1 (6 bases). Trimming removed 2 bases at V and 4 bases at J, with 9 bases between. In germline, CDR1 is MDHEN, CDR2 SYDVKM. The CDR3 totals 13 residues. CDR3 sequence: CASSLLQGYEQYF. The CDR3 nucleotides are TGTGCCAGCAGTTTACTACAGGGATACGAGCAGTACTTC.

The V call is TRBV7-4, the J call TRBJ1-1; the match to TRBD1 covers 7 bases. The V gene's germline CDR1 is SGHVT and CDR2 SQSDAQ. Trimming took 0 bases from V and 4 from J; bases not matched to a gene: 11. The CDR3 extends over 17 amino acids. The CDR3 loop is CASSLARQGEPPTEAFF. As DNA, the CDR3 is TGTGCCAGCAGCTTAGCGAGGCAGGGGGAACCCCCCACTGAAGCTTTCTTT.

Here the CDR3 DNA reads TGTGCCAGCCGTCCAGGCGGGCTGTTTGGTGAGCAGTTCTTC. Protein: CASRPGGLFGEQFF. V usage is TRBV13 and J usage is TRBJ2-1, with D maybe TRBD2 (5 bases). The CDR3 extends over 14 amino acids. With 8 bases removed from V and 9 bases from J, the gap between germline ends came to 20 bases. Germline V CDR1 and CDR2: PRHDT, FYEKMQ (reference sequence).

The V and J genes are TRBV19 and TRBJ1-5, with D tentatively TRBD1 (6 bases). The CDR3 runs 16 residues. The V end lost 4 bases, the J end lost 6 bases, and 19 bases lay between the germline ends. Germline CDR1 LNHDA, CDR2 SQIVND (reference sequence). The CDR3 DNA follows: TGTGCCAGTAGTAGCACAAGACAGGTGAATCTTCAGCCCCAGCATTTT. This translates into CASSSTRQVNLQPQHF.